The 28 T cell receptor beta chains presented below share a single source sample, sequenced in a study of response to subunit inactivated influenza vaccine (dated by TCRdb to 2016 to 2018). Library preparation was by RT-PCR. The listed sequencing device is Illumina HiSeq 2500. The public reads were reprocessed in TCRdb via fastp at Q25 and MiXCR, keeping in-frame beta chains. Each entry is one CDR3 protein sequence, shown with its most common DNA and genes. The sample table records roughly 700,000 distinct CDR3 sequences; approximately 15% of these occur just once. 5.5% to 7% of the sample rests with the top ten. Sequencing was performed on PBMCs from blood, taken roughly 15 days before vaccination. These receptors all come from a man aged 50 to 60 who received an inactivated influenza vaccine. Donor details come from another sample of the same person, matched by shared clones.

This clonotype was observed a few times. V gene TRBV6-1 combines with J gene TRBJ2-2; D might be TRBD1 (6 bases). Trimming removed 6 bases at V and 2 bases at J, with 10 bases between. Germline-derived CDR1 and CDR2 are MNHNS and SASEGT. The CDR3 runs 14 residues. The CDR3 coding sequence is TGTGCCAGCAGAACGGGACACAACACCGGGGAGCTGTTTTTT. Translating gives CASRTGHNTGELFF.

The table lists this clonotype with a few counts. The chain carries TRBV10-3 and TRBJ2-1, with a tentative D call TRBD2 (5 bases). Trimming pared 6 bases from V and 6 bases from J, leaving 9 bases between. CDR1 and CDR2 (germline): ENHRY, SYGVKD. This CDR3 comprises 12 residues. The CDR3 DNA sequence: TGTGCCATCAGCTACAGCGGCAATGAGCAGTTCTTC. It is translated as CAISYSGNEQFF.

The genes are TRBV7-7 and TRBJ2-2; D is uncertain. CDR3 length: 16 amino acids. Germline-derived CDR1 and CDR2 are SSHAT and FNYEAQ (reference sequence). V shed 1 base and J shed 2 bases, with 11 bases lying between them. CDR3 DNA: TGTGCCAGCAGCTTAGGACGGGCAGCAAACACCGGGGAGCTGTTTTTT. Residues: CASSLGRAANTGELFF.

V usage is TRBV7-3 and J usage is TRBJ2-3, with TRBD2 matching over 9 bases. Germline values: CDR1 SGHTA, CDR2 FQGTGA. The CDR3 runs 14 residues. V gave up 4 bases and J gave up 4 bases; unmatched junction bases: 3. The CDR3 nucleotides are TGTGCCAGCAGCTCGACTAGCGGAGCAGATACGCAGTATTTT. This sequence encodes CASSSTSGADTQYF.

This clonotype was found a few times. The CDR3 reads CASSSPGPKEKLFF. CDR3 in DNA: TGTGCCAGCAGCTCACCGGGGCCAAAGGAAAAACTGTTTTTT. The V call is TRBV11-2, the J call TRBJ1-4; D may be TRBD1 (5 bases). V was clipped by 4 bases and J by 8 bases, with 14 bases between them. The CDR3 spans 14 residues. Germline CDR1 and CDR2: SGHAT and FQNNGV.

This rearrangement joins TRBV25-1 to TRBJ1-1, with TRBD1 matching 8 bases. CDR3 size: 16 residues. After removal of 7 bases from V and 4 bases from J, the junction contained 14 bases not matched to a gene. Germline lookup yields CDR1 MGHDK and CDR2 SYGVNS. CDR3 sequence reads: CASINAGGQGSTEAFF. The CDR3 region has the DNA TGTGCCAGCATCAACGCAGGAGGACAGGGAAGCACTGAAGCTTTCTTT.

The chain couples TRBV27 to TRBJ2-5; D uncertain. The CDR3 length is 13 residues. Germline V lookup: CDR1 MNHEY, CDR2 SMNVEV (reference sequence). V lost 4 bases, J lost 1 base, and 7 bases lay in between. CDR3 in DNA: TGTGCCAGCAGTTCGATCGGCCAAGAGACCCAGTACTTC. This translates into CASSSIGQETQYF.

The chain recombines TRBV20-1 with TRBJ2-1; D uncertain. In germline, CDR1 is DFQATT, CDR2 SNEGSKA (reference sequence). The CDR3 is 14 amino acids. V lost 4 bases to trimming and J lost 0 bases, with 10 bases between them. CDR3 loop: CSANGASSYNEQFF. The CDR3 coding sequence is TGCAGTGCTAATGGCGCTAGCTCCTACAATGAGCAGTTCTTC.

This clonotype was counted many times. V and J are TRBV11-2 and TRBJ2-3; 9 bases map to TRBD2. V shed 0 bases, J shed 4 bases, and the junction held 11 bases outside the gene matches. Germline loops: CDR1 SGHAT, CDR2 FQNNGV. The CDR3 is 18 amino acids. This CDR3 is CASSLDGRGTSWADTQYF. CDR3 bases: TGTGCCAGCAGCTTAGATGGGCGTGGGACTAGCTGGGCAGATACGCAGTATTTT.

The chain couples TRBV15 to TRBJ1-2, with TRBD1 as a possible D gene (5 bases). Germline-derived CDR1 and CDR2 are LNHNV and YYDKDF (reference sequence). This CDR3 contains 13 residues. V lost 5 bases and J lost 4, with 11 bases in between. The CDR3: CATSPGGGYGYTF. CDR3 in DNA: TGTGCCACCAGCCCGGGGGGGGGCTATGGCTACACCTTC.

This clonotype was seen a handful of times. CDR3 DNA sequence: TGTGCCAGCAGCCCTAGGGACCTTAGATCCCTCCACTTT. Protein product: CASSPRDLRSLHF. The V call is TRBV7-2, the J call TRBJ1-6, with TRBD1 as a possible D gene (5 bases). In germline, CDR1 is SGHTA, CDR2 FQGNSA. The CDR3 covers 13 residues. The ends were cut back, 5 bases at V and 14 bases at J, with 16 bases in the middle.

A few counts support this clonotype. This chain connects TRBV24-1 to TRBJ2-7, with 7 bases lining up with TRBD1. Trimming took 1 base from V and 0 from J; bases not matched to a gene: 8. The CDR3 covers 17 residues. Germline V CDR1 and CDR2: KGHDR, SFDVKD. The CDR3: CATSDFPRDSSSYEQYF. Written as DNA, the CDR3 is TGTGCCACCAGTGATTTCCCCCGGGACAGCTCCTCCTACGAGCAGTACTTC.

In its sample, this clonotype was seen many times. The genes are TRBV12-3 or TRBV12-4 and TRBJ2-5, with 13 positions matching TRBD2. The CDR3 length is 20 residues. The ends lost 3 bases at V and 3 bases at J; junction bases unmatched: 16. CDR3 in DNA: TGTGCCAGCAGTTTTATGCCGCGTTTTGGGACTAGCGGGACCGAAGAGACCCAGTACTTC. It encodes CASSFMPRFGTSGTEETQYF.

This clonotype was recorded a few times. The chain carries TRBV20-1 and TRBJ2-1; 7 positions match TRBD1. The CDR3 runs 15 residues. Germline assignment: CDR1 DFQATT and CDR2 SNEGSKA (reference sequence). V dropped 2 bases and J dropped 7; count of bases not matched to a gene: 11. The CDR3 sequence: CSARKPTTGNNEQFF. The CDR3 bases are TGCAGTGCTAGAAAACCCACGACAGGGAATAATGAGCAGTTCTTC.

In this sample, this clonotype turned up a few times. The rearrangement joins TRBV11-2 to TRBJ1-5, with TRBD1 as a possible D gene (5 bases). V lost 2 bases and J 7 bases, leaving 12 bases between the germline ends. The CDR3 extends over 14 amino acids. Germline V lookup: CDR1 SGHAT, CDR2 FQNNGV. The CDR3 sequence: CASSLSTGGQPQHF. The CDR3 nucleotides read TGTGCCAGCAGCTTAAGTACAGGCGGGCAGCCCCAGCATTTT.

This chain joins TRBV27 and TRBJ1-1, with 9 bases lining up with TRBD1. The V gene end was trimmed by 3 bases and the J gene end by 11 bases; junction bases not matched to a gene: 10. CDR1 and CDR2 (germline): MNHEY, SMNVEV (reference sequence). This CDR3 spans 14 amino acids. The CDR3 protein is CASSFRTTGGRAFF. Here the CDR3 DNA reads TGTGCCAGCAGTTTCCGTACGACAGGGGGGCGGGCTTTCTTT.

This clonotype was counted only a few times. This chain connects TRBV3-1 to TRBJ2-3; possibly TRBD1 for D (6 bases). The V gene lost 0 bases and the J gene lost 3 bases, with 10 bases spanning the gap. The CDR3 has 15 amino acids. Germline V gene data show CDR1 as LGHDT and CDR2 as YNNKEL (reference sequence). CDR3: CASSQEQGLTDTQYF. The CDR3 nucleotides read TGTGCCAGCAGCCAAGAACAGGGCCTGACAGATACGCAGTATTTT.

The table lists this clonotype with many counts. The chain employs TRBV7-9 and TRBJ2-7, with no clear D. Trimming cost V 1 base and J 1 base, with 8 bases left between them. CDR1 and CDR2 from the germline V gene are SEHNR and FQNEAQ (reference sequence). The CDR3 extends over 14 amino acids. The CDR3 region has the DNA TGTGCCAGCAGCTTAGAACAGCCGTCCTACGAGCAGTACTTC. Its protein product is CASSLEQPSYEQYF. Full variable domain (outside the CDR3, taken from reference TRBV7-9 and TRBJ2-7): DTGVSQNPRHKITKRGQNVTFRCDPISEHNRLYWYRQTLGQGPEFLTYFQNEAQLEKSRLLSDRFSAERPKGSFSTLEIQRTEQGDSAMYLCASSLEQPSYEQYFGPGTRLTVT.

The chain couples TRBV24-1 to TRBJ1-2, with 8 bases matching TRBD1. This CDR3 comprises 16 residues. Looked up from germline, CDR1 is KGHDR and CDR2 is SFDVKD. V dropped 3 bases and J dropped 4; count of bases not matched to a gene: 9. The CDR3 loop reads CATSDAATGDLYGYTF. Written as DNA, the CDR3 is TGTGCCACCAGTGATGCCGCGACAGGGGATCTCTATGGCTACACCTTC.

This clonotype was observed a handful of times. The chain has TRBV12-3 or TRBV12-4 and TRBJ2-7, with 9 positions matching TRBD2. The CDR3 extends over 16 amino acids. With 1 base clipped from V and 2 bases from J, the junction kept 6 bases outside the gene matches. CDR3 region: CASSLGISGRTYEQYF. CDR3 nucleotide sequence: TGTGCCAGCAGTTTAGGGATTAGCGGGAGAACCTACGAGCAGTACTTC.

This clonotype came up a few times. This rearrangement joins TRBV2 to TRBJ2-7; tentative D call: TRBD1 (5 bases). The CDR3 extends over 15 amino acids. Trimming shortened V by 5 bases and J by 2 bases, and 16 bases separated the two germline ends. Germline V gene lookup returns CDR1 SNHLY and CDR2 FYNNEI. The CDR3 sequence is CASSSTGDKTYEQYF. CDR3 coding DNA: TGTGCCAGCAGTAGTACAGGAGATAAGACCTACGAGCAGTACTTC.

The J gene is TRBJ2-5, the V gene TRBV18, with 7 bases that match TRBD2. The CDR3 spans 14 residues. V was pared by 0 bases and J by 5 bases, with 3 bases of the junction left unmatched. Germline lookup yields CDR1 KGHSH and CDR2 LQKENI. The CDR3 coding sequence is TGTGCCAGCTCACCACCAGCACTAGCGGAGACCCAGTACTTC. Amino acid sequence: CASSPPALAETQYF. The full variable domain, completed using reference TRBV18 and TRBJ2-5, is NAGVMQNPRHLVRRRGQEARLRCSPMKGHSHVYWYRQLPEEGLKFMVYLQKENIIDESGMPKERFSAEFPKEGPSILRIQQVVRGDSAAYFCASSPPALAETQYFGPGTRLLVL.

This clonotype was detected only a few times. J is TRBJ2-3 and V is TRBV7-2; perhaps TRBD2 as D (6 bases). Trimming pared 5 bases from V and 5 bases from J, leaving 14 bases between. This CDR3 spans 14 amino acids. The V gene's germline CDR1 is SGHTA and CDR2 FQGNSA. CDR3 amino acids: CASSLTRDLDTQYF. CDR3 nucleotide sequence: TGTGCCAGCAGCCTCACTAGGGACTTAGATACGCAGTATTTT.

The chain couples TRBV20-1 to TRBJ2-7; 11 bases match TRBD1. Germline assignment: CDR1 DFQATT and CDR2 SNEGSKA (reference sequence). V was clipped by 3 bases and J by 9 bases; unmatched bases: 7. CDR3 length: 13 amino acids. The CDR3 protein is CSASADRGRLQYF. Here the CDR3 DNA reads TGCAGTGCTAGTGCGGACAGGGGGCGGTTGCAGTACTTC.

The gene calls are TRBV10-3 and TRBJ2-3, with 7 bases that match TRBD1. Germline CDR1 reads ENHRY; CDR2 reads SYGVKD. The CDR3 length is 15 residues. Trimming cost V 5 bases and J 0 bases; bases outside gene matches: 5. The CDR3 DNA is TGTGCCATCAGTCTACAGGGGACAAGCACAGATACGCAGTATTTT. Its protein is CAISLQGTSTDTQYF.

This clonotype was found many times. The rearrangement joins TRBV12-3 or TRBV12-4 to TRBJ1-6; D gene unclear. The CDR3 covers 12 residues. The V end lost 3 bases, the J end lost 9 bases, and 6 bases lay between the germline ends. DNA for the CDR3: TGTGCCAGCAGTTTTGAGGGTTCACCCCTCCACTTT. Translated: CASSFEGSPLHF.

This chain connects TRBV29-1 to TRBJ2-3; maybe TRBD1 (6 bases). Germline V gives CDR1 SQVTM, CDR2 ANQGSEA. The CDR3 totals 12 residues. V gave up 8 bases and J gave up 1 base, with 10 bases separating them. The CDR3 region has the DNA TGCAGCACCCGGACAGGCACAGATACGCAGTATTTT. It codes for CSTRTGTDTQYF.

This rearrangement joins TRBV7-2 to TRBJ2-5; maybe TRBD2 (5 bases). The CDR3 contains 15 residues. Trimming pared 5 bases from V and 1 base from J, leaving 14 bases between. Germline loops: CDR1 SGHTA, CDR2 FQGNSA. The CDR3 nucleotides are TGTGCCAGCAGCGACGGACTTCAGCCCCAAGAGACCCAGTACTTC. This codes for CASSDGLQPQETQYF.